Listed below are T cell receptor beta chains from one sample, sequenced in a study of blood T cell repertoires in COVID-19. The table came from immunoSEQ multiplex PCR; TCRdb's copy has only in-frame clones and leaves some out. Among hundreds of thousands of clones listed, around 83% were seen once. Sequencing used peripheral blood. Every receptor here comes from a woman of 80 years or more with acute or convalescent COVID-19. Both conserved end residues are part of each CDR3. Fields, in order: J gene, V gene, D gene, clone size, CDR3 protein, CDR3 DNA. D genes are given only for firm matches. The size entry is marked missing in some rows and otherwise reads once, few, many or a size class.

TRBJ1-5 TRBV28 - few CASVRRGSSQPQHF TGTGCCAGCGTCCGCAGGGGTTCCTCCCAGCCCCAGCATTTT
TRBJ1-3 TRBV5-4 TRBD1 - CASSSRTGATSSGNTIYF TGTGCCAGCAGCTCTCGGACAGGGGCGACGAGCTCTGGAAACACCATATATTTT
TRBJ2-3 TRBV2 TRBD2 - CASRGGTSGGPSTDTQYF TGTGCCAGCAGGGGAGGGACTAGCGGGGGGCCTAGCACAGATACGCAGTATTTT
TRBJ2-7 TRBV5-4 - few CASSFMRGEAYEQYF TGTGCCAGCAGTTTCATGCGGGGCGAAGCCTACGAGCAGTACTTC
TRBJ1-4 TRBV10-2 - - CASRPHGGPGPYEKLFF TGCGCCAGCAGGCCCCACGGGGGTCCAGGGCCCTATGAAAAACTGTTTTTT
TRBJ2-3 TRBV6-1 TRBD1 - CASSELRTGVDTQYF TGTGCCAGCAGTGAATTGAGGACAGGGGTGGATACGCAGTATTTT
TRBJ2-1 TRBV5-4 - - CASGGRGGTNEQFF TGTGCCAGCGGGGGCAGGGGAGGGACCAATGAGCAGTTCTTC
TRBJ1-4 TRBV18 - - CASSPAREPNEKLFF TGTGCCAGCTCACCAGCCAGGGAACCTAATGAAAAACTGTTTTTT
TRBJ2-5 TRBV4-1 TRBD1 few CASSQDGTGGWETQYF TGCGCCAGCAGCCAGGATGGGACAGGGGGCTGGGAGACCCAGTACTTC
TRBJ2-1 TRBV7-3 TRBD2 - CASSGTGLAGARNEQFF TGTGCCAGCAGCGGGACGGGACTAGCGGGGGCGCGCAATGAGCAGTTCTTC
TRBJ1-2 TRBV3-1/TRBV3-2 - - CASSQATNYGYTF TGTGCCAGCAGCCAGGCCACTAACTATGGCTACACCTTC
TRBJ1-1 TRBV19 TRBD1 - CASSKWRDREAFF TGTGCCAGTAGTAAATGGAGGGACAGGGAAGCTTTCTTT
TRBJ1-5 TRBV7-2 - - CASSLPGRKPQHF TGTGCCAGCAGCTTACCAGGGAGGAAGCCCCAGCATTTT
TRBJ1-6 TRBV19 - - CASTIDSGNSPLHF TGTGCCAGTACCATTGACAGTGGAAATTCACCCCTCCACTTT
TRBJ1-1 TRBV15 TRBD1 few CATSSGRGANTEAFF TGTGCCACCAGCAGCGGCAGGGGGGCGAACACTGAAGCTTTCTTT
TRBJ1-4 TRBV6-5 - - CASSYLTVEKLFF TGTGCCAGCAGTTATTTAACGGTTGAAAAACTGTTTTTT
TRBJ1-1 TRBV2 - - CASRKHMNTEAFF TGTGCCAGCAGGAAACACATGAACACTGAAGCTTTCTTT
TRBJ2-5 TRBV6-1 - once CASSERGGVAETQYF TGTGCCAGCAGTGAAAGGGGCGGGGTTGCGGAGACCCAGTACTTC
TRBJ2-3 TRBV3-1/TRBV3-2 - - CASSQGPGRDTQYF TGTGCCAGCAGCCAAGGACCGGGAAGAGATACGCAGTATTTT
TRBJ2-1 TRBV2 TRBD1 - CASRGGTGSYNEQFF TGTGCCAGCAGAGGGGGGACAGGGTCGTACAATGAGCAGTTCTTC
TRBJ1-2 TRBV28 TRBD1 - CASSLQGAYGYTF TGTGCCAGCAGTTTACAGGGGGCGTATGGCTACACCTTC
TRBJ1-2 TRBV7-9 - - CASSLVVGPGYGYTF TGTGCCAGCAGCCTAGTAGTTGGTCCTGGCTATGGCTACACCTTC
TRBJ2-2 TRBV5-1 TRBD1 - CASSLHRGLDTGELFF TGCGCCAGCAGCCTCCACAGGGGGCTGGACACCGGGGAGCTGTTTTTT
TRBJ1-2 TRBV6-5 TRBD1 - CASSPGQGSGGYTF TGTGCCAGCAGCCCGGGACAGGGATCGGGAGGCTACACCTTC
TRBJ2-3 TRBV19 TRBD2 - CASSTPRVSGGRDTQYF TGTGCCAGTAGTACCCCCCGGGTGTCGGGGGGGCGGGATACGCAGTATTTT
TRBJ1-2 TRBV18 - once CASSPYRENYGYTF TGTGCCAGCTCACCCTATCGGGAGAACTATGGCTACACCTTC
TRBJ2-2 TRBV4-1 - - CASSQGRRDTGELFF TGCGCCAGCAGCCAAGGTCGCAGGGACACCGGGGAGCTGTTTTTT
TRBJ2-7 TRBV15 - - CATSRDRAGDEQYF TGTGCCACCAGCAGAGATAGGGCAGGGGACGAGCAGTACTTC